This T cell receptor (beta chain) was sequenced during a study of shared clonotypes between healthy human individuals. In the study overall: Per donor, three plates held CD4 naive cells, three held CD4 memory, two held CD8 naive and one held CD8 memory. Whole-study findings and limits: Across a handful of donors, naive CD4 shared around 5.1%, naive CD8 over 3%, memory CD4 2% to 2.5%, memory CD8 more than 0.35%.

Assay used: immunoSEQ multiplex PCR; TCRdb lists only in-frame clones, some missing. The sample has about a million clones; under 80% are singletons. V lost 10 bases to trimming and J lost 0 bases, with 16 bases between them. Germline-derived CDR1 and CDR2 are LNHDA and SQIVND (reference sequence). The length of the CDR3 is 14 residues. This clone was detected only once. The target antigen is unknown. The sequence derives from a man younger than 35 in good health. The chain couples TRBV19 to TRBJ2-7, with D possibly matching TRBD1 (6 bases). Sequencing input: memory CD4+ T cells sorted from blood. Subset denoted: CD45RA-negative fraction. The CDR3 DNA reads TGTGCCACCTCTGAAGGGGGAAGCTCCTACGAGCAGTACTTC. It codes for CATSEGGSSYEQYF. Filled out from reference TRBV19 and TRBJ2-7, the complete variable domain reads DGGITQSPKYLFRKEGQNVTLSCEQNLNHDAMYWYRQDPGQGLRLIYYSQIVNDFQKGDIAEGYSVSREKKESFPLTVTSAQKNPTAFYLCATSEGGSSYEQYFGPGTRLTVT.